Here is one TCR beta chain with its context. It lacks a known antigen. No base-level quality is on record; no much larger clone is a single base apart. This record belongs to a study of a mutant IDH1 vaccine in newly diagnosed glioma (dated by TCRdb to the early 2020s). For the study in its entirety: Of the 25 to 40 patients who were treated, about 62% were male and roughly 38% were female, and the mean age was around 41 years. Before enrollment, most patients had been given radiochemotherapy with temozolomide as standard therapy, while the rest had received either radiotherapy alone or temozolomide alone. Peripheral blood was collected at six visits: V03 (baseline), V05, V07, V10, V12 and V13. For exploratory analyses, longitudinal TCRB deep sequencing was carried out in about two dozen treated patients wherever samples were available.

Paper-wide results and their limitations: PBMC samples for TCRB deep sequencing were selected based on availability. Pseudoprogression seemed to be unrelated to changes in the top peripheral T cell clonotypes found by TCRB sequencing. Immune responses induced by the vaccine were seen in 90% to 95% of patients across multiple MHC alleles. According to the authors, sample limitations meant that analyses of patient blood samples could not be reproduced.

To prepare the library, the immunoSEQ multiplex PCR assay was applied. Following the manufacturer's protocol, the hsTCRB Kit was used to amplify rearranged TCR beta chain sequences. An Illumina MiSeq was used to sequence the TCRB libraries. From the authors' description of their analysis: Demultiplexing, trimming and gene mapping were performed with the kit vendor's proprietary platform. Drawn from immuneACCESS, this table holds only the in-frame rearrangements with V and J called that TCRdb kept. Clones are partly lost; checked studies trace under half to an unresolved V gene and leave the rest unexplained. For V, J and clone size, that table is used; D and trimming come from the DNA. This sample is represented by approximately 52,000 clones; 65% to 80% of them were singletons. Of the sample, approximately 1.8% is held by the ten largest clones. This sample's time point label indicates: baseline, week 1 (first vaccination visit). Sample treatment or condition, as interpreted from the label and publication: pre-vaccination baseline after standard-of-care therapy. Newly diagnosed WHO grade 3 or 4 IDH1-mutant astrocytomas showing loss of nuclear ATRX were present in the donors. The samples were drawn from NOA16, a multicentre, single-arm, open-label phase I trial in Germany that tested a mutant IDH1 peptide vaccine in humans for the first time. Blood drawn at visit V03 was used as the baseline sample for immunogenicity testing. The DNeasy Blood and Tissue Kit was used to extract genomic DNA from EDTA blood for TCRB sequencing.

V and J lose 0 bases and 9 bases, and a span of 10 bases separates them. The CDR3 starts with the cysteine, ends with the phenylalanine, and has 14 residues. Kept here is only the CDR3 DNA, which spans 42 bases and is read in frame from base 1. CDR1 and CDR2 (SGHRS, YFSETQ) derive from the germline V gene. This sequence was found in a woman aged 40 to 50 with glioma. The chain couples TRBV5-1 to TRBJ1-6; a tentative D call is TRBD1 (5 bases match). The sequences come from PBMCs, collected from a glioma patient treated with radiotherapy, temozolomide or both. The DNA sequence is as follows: TGCGCCAGCAGCTTGGGACAGAACTTTTCACCCCTCCACTTT. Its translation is CASSLGQNFSPLHF. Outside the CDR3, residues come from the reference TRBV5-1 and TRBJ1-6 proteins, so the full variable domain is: KAGVTQTPRYLIKTRGQQVTLSCSPISGHRSVSWYQQTPGQGLQFLFEYFSETQRNKGNFPGRFSGRQFSNSRSEMNVSTLELGDSALYLCASSLGQNFSPLHFGNGTRLTVT.